This entry lists 19 T cell receptor beta chains sequenced from one sample in a study of early T cells in non-severe SARS-CoV-2 infection. TCRdb re-derived calls from the 5' RACE reads in MiXCR, one entry per CDR3 protein. The sample lists about 71,000 distinct CDR3 sequences, roughly 13% occurring once. Sequencing was performed on whole blood. The receptors shown here come from an adult who was a healthcare worker with PCR-confirmed SARS-CoV-2 infection or an uninfected control (not recorded which).

This rearrangement joins TRBV5-5 to TRBJ1-2, with D unresolved. In germline, CDR1 is SGHKS, CDR2 YYEKEE (reference sequence). The V end was cut by 0 bases, the J end by 3 bases, with 6 bases between. The CDR3 runs 13 residues. In DNA form, the CDR3 reads TGTGCCAGCAGCTTGGCATCTGACTATGGCTACACCTTC. This codes for CASSLASDYGYTF. The variable domain in full, completed from reference TRBV5-5 and TRBJ1-2, reads DAGVTQSPTHLIKTRGQQVTLRCSPISGHKSVSWYQQVLGQGPQFIFQYYEKEERGRGNFPDRFSARQFPNYSSELNVNALLLGDSALYLCASSLASDYGYTFGSGTRLTVV.

The table lists this clonotype with many counts. The genes are TRBV9 and TRBJ1-1, with TRBD1 identical over 7 bases. After removal of 4 bases from V and 3 bases from J, the junction contained 9 bases not matched to a gene. This CDR3 comprises 15 residues. From germline, CDR1 is SGDLS and CDR2 YYNGEE. The CDR3 region is CASSTGRGRDTEAFF. CDR3 coding DNA: TGTGCCAGCAGCACCGGGAGGGGGCGCGACACTGAAGCTTTCTTT. The variable domain in full, completed from reference TRBV9 and TRBJ1-1, reads DSGVTQTPKHLITATGQRVTLRCSPRSGDLSVYWYQQSLDQGLQFLIQYYNGEERAKGNILERFSAQQFPDLHSELNLSSLELGDSALYFCASSTGRGRDTEAFFGQGTRLTVV.

The J gene is TRBJ1-3, the V gene TRBV5-1; no clear D gene. CDR3 size: 16 residues. Germline CDR1 is SGHRS and CDR2 is YFSETQ. The V gene lost 0 bases and the J gene lost 0 bases, with 10 bases spanning the gap. CDR3 coding DNA: TGCGCCAGCAGCTTGGCCGGGGTCAGCTCTGGAAACACCATATATTTT. As protein: CASSLAGVSSGNTIYF.

This chain connects TRBV20-1 to TRBJ2-1; D assignment may be TRBD1 or TRBD2 (5 bases each). Looked up from germline, CDR1 is DFQATT and CDR2 is SNEGSKA (reference sequence). V was trimmed by 4 bases and J by 0 bases, leaving 13 bases between them. The CDR3 spans 15 residues. CDR3 DNA sequence: TGCAGTGCTATTAGGGACGCCAGCTCCTACAATGAGCAGTTCTTC. Its protein product is CSAIRDASSYNEQFF.

The genes are TRBV13 and TRBJ1-3; perhaps TRBD1 as D (5 bases). V was clipped by 5 bases and J by 0 bases, with 8 bases between them. From germline, CDR1 is PRHDT and CDR2 FYEKMQ (reference sequence). The CDR3 extends over 14 amino acids. CDR3 DNA: TGTGCCAGCAGCCTGGGGACCTCTGGAAACACCATATATTTT. Translating it yields CASSLGTSGNTIYF.

This clonotype has a handful of counts. The chain joins TRBV11-2 to TRBJ1-2, with D tentatively TRBD1 (6 bases). V lost 1 base to trimming and J lost 5 bases, with 20 bases between them. Germline lookup yields CDR1 SGHAT and CDR2 FQNNGV. CDR3 size: 17 residues. The CDR3 bases are TGTGCCAGCAGCTTAGGAGGCCAGGCCAGGGGAAGATATGGCTACACCTTC. It codes for CASSLGGQARGRYGYTF.

This chain connects TRBV6-5 to TRBJ1-2; D is unclear. V lost 4 bases to trimming and J lost 2 bases, with 8 bases between them. The CDR3 has 13 residues. Per the germline V gene, CDR1 is MNHEY and CDR2 is SVGAGI. This CDR3 is CASSFDGNYGYTF. The CDR3 DNA is TGTGCCAGCAGTTTCGACGGGAACTATGGCTACACCTTC.

This clonotype was detected only a few times. This rearrangement joins TRBV29-1 to TRBJ2-5; D is possibly TRBD1 (6 bases). The CDR3 has 13 amino acids. The germline V gene encodes CDR1 SQVTM and CDR2 ANQGSEA. V was pared by 4 bases and J by 11 bases, with 20 bases between. The CDR3 here is CSVVWTAAGPQYF. CDR3 bases: TGCAGCGTTGTTTGGACAGCCGCTGGGCCTCAGTACTTC.

This clonotype was seen repeatedly, ten times or more. The CDR3 DNA follows: TGTGCCAGCAGTTACTCACGTGACAGGGGTTCGAATGAGCAGTTCTTC. Protein: CASSYSRDRGSNEQFF. J is TRBJ2-1 and V is TRBV6-6; TRBD1 matches 8 bases. Trimming at V came to 0 bases and at J to 7 bases, leaving 8 bases not matched to a gene. Germline V CDR1 and CDR2: MNHNY, SVGAGI (reference sequence). The CDR3 consists of 16 residues.

This chain uses TRBV28 with TRBJ2-7; 11 bases align to TRBD2. CDR3 length equals 15 residues. CDR1 and CDR2 from the germline V gene are MDHEN and SYDVKM. Unmatched junction bases numbered 12, after V lost 7 bases and J lost 7 bases. CDR3 amino acids: CASTSGLAGGDEQYF. DNA of the CDR3: TGTGCCAGCACCTCCGGACTAGCGGGTGGGGATGAGCAGTACTTC.

In this sample, this clonotype turned up a few times. The chain is built from TRBV6-4 and TRBJ1-1, with TRBD1 identical over 7 bases. The CDR3 totals 14 residues. The trim removed 2 bases at V and 1 base at J, leaving 1 base unmatched. Germline V CDR1 and CDR2: MRHNA, SNTAGT. The CDR3: CASSDDRANTEAFF. The DNA of the CDR3 is TGTGCCAGCAGTGACGACAGGGCGAACACTGAAGCTTTCTTT.

The chain is built from TRBV7-8 and TRBJ2-1; the match to TRBD1 covers 8 bases. V lost 5 bases, J lost 14 bases, and 11 bases stayed unmatched. Looked up from germline, CDR1 is SGHVS and CDR2 is FQNEAQ. The CDR3 extends over 13 amino acids. Here the CDR3 reads CASSIDRGPSEFF. The CDR3 nucleotides are TGTGCCAGCAGCATCGACAGGGGACCTTCGGAGTTCTTC.

This clonotype was seen a few times. This rearrangement joins TRBV18 to TRBJ1-6; D is uncertain. In germline, CDR1 is KGHSH, CDR2 LQKENI. Trimming removed 2 bases at V and 7 bases at J, with 9 bases between. This CDR3 contains 14 residues. The DNA for the CDR3 is TGTGCCAGCTCACCAACAGATCGAAATTCACCCCTCCACTTT. The encoded protein is CASSPTDRNSPLHF.

This clonotype was picked up a small number of times. The rearrangement links TRBV12-3 or TRBV12-4 to TRBJ2-5; 11 bases map to TRBD2. J gave up 4 bases and V 2 bases, and 0 bases lay outside the gene matches. The CDR3 is made up of 14 amino acids. In DNA, the CDR3 is TGTGCCAGCAGTTTACTAGCGGGGGGAGAGACCCAGTACTTC. This sequence encodes CASSLLAGGETQYF.

This clonotype was seen ten or more times. The genes are TRBV29-1 and TRBJ2-5; D is perhaps TRBD1 or TRBD2 (6 bases each). Germline assignment: CDR1 SQVTM and CDR2 ANQGSEA. The length of the CDR3 is 13 residues. The ends were cut back, 6 bases at V and 5 bases at J, with 16 bases in the middle. CDR3 sequence reads: CSVSIGGGETQYF. The CDR3 nucleotides are TGCAGCGTCAGTATCGGGGGCGGGGAGACCCAGTACTTC.

Ten or more counts support this clonotype. J is TRBJ2-5 and V is TRBV29-1; D possibly uses TRBD1 or TRBD2 (5 bases each). Trimming shortened V by 6 bases and J by 5 bases, and 25 bases separated the two germline ends. CDR1 SQVTM and CDR2 ANQGSEA come from the germline V gene. CDR3 size: 16 residues. As DNA, the CDR3 is TGCAGCGTCAAACCCTGGGGGTCACCAATGGGGGAGACCCAGTACTTC. The encoded protein is CSVKPWGSPMGETQYF.

The genes are TRBV5-1 and TRBJ1-1, with a weak D call TRBD1 (6 bases). Germline V gene lookup returns CDR1 SGHRS and CDR2 YFSETQ. This CDR3 region has 14 residues. The germline V and J ends were trimmed by 4 bases and 0 bases, with 10 bases remaining between them. The CDR3: CASSPTGLNTEAFF. CDR3 DNA: TGCGCCAGCAGCCCGACAGGCCTGAACACTGAAGCTTTCTTT.

V is TRBV28 and J is TRBJ2-4; either TRBD1 or TRBD2 may fit D (6 bases each). The ends were cut back, 3 bases at V and 6 bases at J, with 15 bases in the middle. This CDR3 has 15 residues. Germline V gene sequence: CDR1 MDHEN, CDR2 SYDVKM. This CDR3 is CASSLGGPVRNIQYF. The CDR3 region has the DNA TGTGCCAGCAGTTTGGGGGGCCCAGTTAGAAACATTCAGTACTTC. The whole variable domain, filled in from reference TRBV28 and TRBJ2-4, reads DVKVTQSSRYLVKRTGEKVFLECVQDMDHENMFWYRQDPGLGLRLIYFSYDVKMKEKGDIPEGYSVSREKKERFSLILESASTNQTSMYLCASSLGGPVRNIQYFGAGTRLSVL.

At least ten counts were recorded for this clonotype. The chain joins TRBV25-1 to TRBJ1-4; D not resolved. The CDR3 sequence is 14 residues long. V was pared by 4 bases and J by 5 bases, with 11 bases between. The germline gives CDR1 MGHDK, CDR2 SYGVNS. The DNA for the CDR3 is TGTGCCAGCAGTGGGGCGACCAAGAATGAAAAACTGTTTTTT. Translated: CASSGATKNEKLFF.